The 5 T cell receptor beta chains presented below share a single source sample, sequenced in a study of T cell responses to AZD1222 COVID-19 vaccine. Sequencing used immunoSEQ multiplex PCR; TCRdb keeps in-frame clones, though not all of them. Among tens of thousands of clones listed, around 88% were seen once. The sequenced sample was peripheral blood, obtained on day 0 of MenACWY control vaccination. Receptor source: an adult in good health.

The J gene is TRBJ2-7, the V gene TRBV7-8; D uncertain. Germline CDR1 is SGHVS and CDR2 is FQNEAQ. Trimming took off 5 bases at V and 2 bases at J, with 10 bases between the two ends. The CDR3 is 13 residues long. CDR3 sequence reads: CASSRLPTYEQYF. The CDR3 DNA is TGTGCCAGCAGCCGACTTCCTACCTACGAGCAGTACTTC.

CDR3 DNA sequence: TGTGCCTGGAAGGCGGACAGCAACAAAAACATTCAGTACTTC. It translates to CAWKADSNKNIQYF. The rearrangement links TRBV30 to TRBJ2-4, with a possible D match to TRBD1 (6 bases). The CDR3 is 14 amino acids. V gave up 4 bases and J gave up 3 bases, with 13 bases separating them. Germline CDR1 reads GTSNPN; CDR2 reads SVGIG (reference sequence).

Remarks on this clone: This clone may be a read error of a much larger clone one base away. Other DNA sequences in this specimen translate into the identical CDR3. The chain recombines TRBV12-3 or TRBV12-4 with TRBJ1-1; a possible D gene is TRBD1 (5 bases). This CDR3 comprises 13 residues. Trimming pared 6 bases from V and 1 base from J, leaving 9 bases between. The CDR3 coding sequence is TGTGCCAGCAGCTTGACAGAGAACACTGAAGCTTTCTTT. As protein: CASSLTENTEAFF.

The V gene is TRBV12-3 or TRBV12-4, the J gene TRBJ1-2; TRBD1 matches 9 bases. The length of the CDR3 is 12 residues. The V gene end was trimmed by 10 bases and the J gene end by 8 bases; junction bases not matched to a gene: 8. CDR3 DNA: TGTGCCACGTTAACAGGGGGCGCGGGCTACACCTTC. Its translation: CATLTGGAGYTF.

CDR3 coding DNA: TGTGCCAGCAGTTTGGACAGGGCGGGCACCGGGGAGCTGTTTTTT. As protein: CASSLDRAGTGELFF. The gene calls are TRBV2 and TRBJ2-2; 8 bases are a match to TRBD1. The V segment lost 5 bases and the J segment 4 bases; nucleotides outside the gene matches: 6. This CDR3 contains 15 residues. The germline V gene encodes CDR1 SNHLY and CDR2 FYNNEI.